One and the same sample provided the 24 T cell receptor beta chains below, sequenced in a study of neoadjuvant nivolumab and ipilimumab in lung cancer. The assay was immunoSEQ multiplex PCR, and TCRdb's table has in-frame clones only and misses some. The table lists 10,000 to 15,000 clones, under 70% of them singletons. Sequencing was performed on peripheral blood, taken after neoadjuvant nivolumab, alone or with ipilimumab, at or shortly before surgery. All receptors derive from an adult with non-small cell lung cancer.

The rearrangement uses TRBV9 and TRBJ1-1; D is undetermined. The CDR3 totals 14 residues. Germline V gives CDR1 SGDLS, CDR2 YYNGEE. V was pared by 2 bases and J by 2 bases, with 10 bases between. The DNA for the CDR3 is TGTGCCAGCAGCGTCCACAGTAGTAACACTGAAGCTTTCTTT. Protein sequence: CASSVHSSNTEAFF.

The rearrangement uses TRBV5-1 and TRBJ2-2, with TRBD1 matching 11 bases. V gave up 0 bases and J gave up 4 bases; unmatched junction bases: 5. Germline-derived CDR1 and CDR2 are SGHRS and YFSETQ. The CDR3 loop spans 17 amino acids. CDR3 protein: CASSLAGTGGGTGELFF. The CDR3 region has the DNA TGCGCCAGCAGCTTGGCCGGGACAGGGGGTGGCACCGGGGAGCTGTTTTTT.

The CDR3 loop reads CAWSSGHGYTF. Written as DNA, the CDR3 is TGTGCCTGGAGCAGCGGGCATGGCTACACCTTC. The genes are TRBV30 and TRBJ1-2; D not certain. Germline CDR1 is GTSNPN and CDR2 is SVGIG (reference sequence). There are 11 residues in the CDR3. V was shortened by 3 bases and J by 6 bases, with 8 bases between the two germline ends.

The chain combines TRBV18 with TRBJ2-7, with 11 bases that match TRBD2. The ends lost 6 bases at V and 3 bases at J; junction bases unmatched: 7. From germline, CDR1 is KGHSH and CDR2 LQKENI. CDR3 length: 15 residues. CDR3 in amino acids: CASSQGLADVYEQYF. The CDR3 DNA follows: TGTGCCAGCTCGCAGGGACTAGCGGACGTCTACGAGCAGTACTTC.

In this sample, this clone turned up a few times. The V gene is TRBV19, the J gene TRBJ1-2; tentatively, D is TRBD1 (5 bases). The CDR3 spans 13 residues. V gave up 3 bases and J gave up 6 bases, with 11 bases separating them. Germline V gene lookup returns CDR1 LNHDA and CDR2 SQIVND (reference sequence). CDR3 nucleotide sequence: TGTGCCAGTAGTATGGGGCATCGGAATGGCTACACCTTC. This encodes CASSMGHRNGYTF.

The rearrangement joins TRBV30 to TRBJ1-1, with no clear D. V was pared by 0 bases and J by 0 bases, with 8 bases between. The germline CDR1 and CDR2 sequences are GTSNPN and SVGIG (reference sequence). The CDR3 is 14 amino acids. This CDR3 is CAWSVVGVNTEAFF. CDR3 DNA: TGTGCCTGGAGTGTAGTTGGAGTGAACACTGAAGCTTTCTTT.

The gene calls are TRBV5-1 and TRBJ1-2; D remains unclear. The CDR3 sequence is 12 residues long. The V gene's germline CDR1 is SGHRS and CDR2 YFSETQ. Deletions cut 7 bases from V and 6 bases from J, with 13 bases between. This chain's CDR3 is CASALGEHGYTF. The DNA for the CDR3 is TGCGCCAGCGCCCTCGGGGAACATGGCTACACCTTC.

This clone was seen once. This chain joins TRBV4-3 and TRBJ2-3; possibly TRBD2 for D (6 bases). Deletions cut 0 bases from V and 12 bases from J, with 16 bases between. The CDR3 is 14 residues long. The germline gives CDR1 LGHNA, CDR2 YSLEER. CDR3 sequence reads: CASSQDNLGGQQYF. CDR3 DNA: TGCGCCAGCAGCCAAGATAATTTGGGAGGTCAACAGTATTTT.

The chain uses TRBV2 and TRBJ2-7; maybe TRBD2 (6 bases). Trimming pared 9 bases from V and 2 bases from J, leaving 8 bases between. The germline V gene encodes CDR1 SNHLY and CDR2 FYNNEI. CDR3 length: 11 residues. CDR3 DNA: TGTGCCAGTCGGACTACCTACGAGCAGTACTTC. Residues: CASRTTYEQYF.

The genes are TRBV7-9 and TRBJ2-7, with D tentatively TRBD1 or TRBD2 (6 bases each). The V end lost 2 bases, the J end lost 5 bases, and 16 bases lay between the germline ends. CDR3 length: 15 residues. The germline gives CDR1 SEHNR, CDR2 FQNEAQ (reference sequence). The DNA of the CDR3 is TGTGCCAGCAGCTTAACGGGGGCGTTCGCCCACGAGCAGTACTTC. Translated: CASSLTGAFAHEQYF.

Only a few counts were recorded for this clone. This chain uses TRBV5-1 with TRBJ2-1; 7 bases are shared with TRBD1. Trimming cost V 4 bases and J 4 bases; bases outside gene matches: 5. The germline CDR1 and CDR2 sequences are SGHRS and YFSETQ. The CDR3 is made up of 14 amino acids. The CDR3 loop reads CASSNRDSYNEQFF. DNA of the CDR3: TGCGCCAGCAGCAACCGGGACAGTTACAATGAGCAGTTCTTC.

J is TRBJ2-1 and V is TRBV4-3, with a possible D match to TRBD1 (6 bases). The length of the CDR3 is 16 residues. The germline V and J ends were trimmed by 4 bases and 6 bases, with 19 bases remaining between them. CDR1 LGHNA and CDR2 YSLEER come from the germline V gene. The CDR3 DNA is TGCGCCAGCAGCCCTCACGCGATGGACAGAGGCAATGAGCAGTTCTTC. Translation: CASSPHAMDRGNEQFF.

In its sample, this clone was seen a few times. The sample contains more than one DNA sequence encoding this CDR3. The rearrangement joins TRBV18 to TRBJ1-1; weak D call: TRBD1 (6 bases). Trimming removed 3 bases at V and 1 base at J, with 9 bases between. The CDR3 runs 14 residues. CDR1 KGHSH and CDR2 LQKENI come from the germline V gene. The CDR3 loop is CASSPPGQNTEAFF. The DNA for the CDR3 is TGTGCCAGCTCACCTCCGGGACAGAACACTGAAGCTTTCTTT.

The chain combines TRBV30 with TRBJ1-2; possible D gene TRBD1, 5 bases. Per germline, CDR1 GTSNPN and CDR2 SVGIG (reference sequence). The CDR3 totals 12 residues. V was shortened by 4 bases and J by 8 bases, with 14 bases between the two germline ends. The CDR3 DNA follows: TGTGCCTGGATGGGGGTCTACGGCGGCTACACCTTC. This sequence encodes CAWMGVYGGYTF.

The chain has TRBV18 and TRBJ2-3; TRBD2 aligns across 10 bases. J was trimmed by 4 bases and V by 4 bases; bases with no gene match: 11. This CDR3 contains 17 residues. CDR1 and CDR2 (germline): KGHSH, LQKENI. CDR3 region: CASSRDSGRMSADTQYF. For the CDR3, the DNA is TGTGCCAGCTCACGCGATAGCGGGAGGATGAGTGCAGATACGCAGTATTTT.

This chain uses TRBV5-1 with TRBJ1-4; 9 bases are shared with TRBD1. V shed 4 bases and J 5 bases; nucleotides not matched to a gene: 9. The length of the CDR3 is 16 residues. Germline CDR1 reads SGHRS; CDR2 reads YFSETQ. The CDR3 here is CASSPPTGGGNEKLFF. DNA of the CDR3: TGCGCCAGCAGCCCGCCGACAGGGGGAGGAAATGAAAAACTGTTTTTT.

This clone was detected once. This sequence joins TRBV5-1 and TRBJ1-2; no firm D call. Trimming stripped 5 bases from V and 3 bases from J, with 14 bases between. CDR3 length equals 14 residues. Germline V lookup: CDR1 SGHRS, CDR2 YFSETQ. CDR3 residues: CASSLVGNDYGYTF. In DNA, the CDR3 is TGCGCCAGCAGTTTAGTGGGGAATGACTATGGCTACACCTTC.

The chain has TRBV7-2 and TRBJ2-5; D call uncertain. CDR3 length equals 14 residues. The V gene lost 0 bases and the J gene lost 2 bases, with 7 bases spanning the gap. Germline V CDR1 and CDR2: SGHTA, FQGNSA. The CDR3 DNA reads as TGTGCCAGCAGCTTAGCGGTGATACAAGAGACCCAGTACTTC. Amino acid sequence: CASSLAVIQETQYF.

The rearrangement joins TRBV7-9 to TRBJ2-1; TRBD2 matches at 13 bases. The CDR3 runs 15 residues. CDR1 is SEHNR and CDR2 is FQNEAQ in the germline V gene (reference sequence). Trimming cost V 5 bases and J 6 bases; bases outside gene matches: 4. The chain's CDR3 is CASSIGTSGTNEQFF. In DNA form, the CDR3 reads TGTGCCAGCAGCATCGGGACTAGCGGGACCAATGAGCAGTTCTTC.

The chain couples TRBV18 to TRBJ1-1, with D perhaps matching TRBD1 (6 bases). Germline CDR1 KGHSH, CDR2 LQKENI. V was trimmed by 0 bases and J by 7 bases, leaving 12 bases between them. This CDR3 is 14 amino acids long. CDR3 amino acids: CASSPPAGAGEAFF. CDR3 bases: TGTGCCAGCTCACCACCGGCAGGGGCCGGTGAAGCTTTCTTT.

This chain links TRBV5-1 with TRBJ2-5; 8 bases are shared with TRBD1. The CDR3 is 14 residues long. Germline values: CDR1 SGHRS, CDR2 YFSETQ. The J segment lost 5 bases and the V segment lost 4 bases, leaving 7 bases of the junction unmatched. CDR3 coding DNA: TGCGCCAGCAGCAATCAGGGGGCCGGGGAGACCCAGTACTTC. Residues: CASSNQGAGETQYF. Supplemented by reference TRBV5-1 and TRBJ2-5, the full variable domain reads KAGVTQTPRYLIKTRGQQVTLSCSPISGHRSVSWYQQTPGQGLQFLFEYFSETQRNKGNFPGRFSGRQFSNSRSEMNVSTLELGDSALYLCASSNQGAGETQYFGPGTRLLVL.

The V gene is TRBV4-3, the J gene TRBJ2-7; a possible D gene is TRBD2 (6 bases). In germline, CDR1 is LGHNA, CDR2 YSLEER. The CDR3 spans 15 residues. The V end was cut by 0 bases, the J end by 3 bases, with 12 bases between. CDR3 nucleotides: TGCGCCAGCAGCCAAGATATCGCGGGGAGCTACGAGCAGTACTTC. It encodes CASSQDIAGSYEQYF.

The chain recombines TRBV6-6 with TRBJ1-1; D remains unclear. The CDR3 is 13 residues long. Germline V gives CDR1 MNHNY, CDR2 SVGAGI (reference sequence). V lost 4 bases and J 0 bases, leaving 6 bases between the germline ends. The chain's CDR3 is CASSSSLNTEAFF. The CDR3, as DNA: TGTGCCAGCAGTTCTAGCCTGAACACTGAAGCTTTCTTT.

The genes are TRBV11-2 and TRBJ2-5, with 9 bases identical to TRBD2. Germline CDR1 SGHAT, CDR2 FQNNGV. The CDR3 length is 16 residues. Trimming took 5 bases from V and 2 from J; bases not matched to a gene: 9. CDR3 residues: CASSPRLAETQETQYF. Here the CDR3 DNA reads TGTGCCAGCAGCCCACGACTAGCGGAGACACAAGAGACCCAGTACTTC.